The clone carrying this T cell receptor beta chain occurred a few times. Its cognate antigen is unknown. The protocol was immunoSEQ multiplex PCR, while the TCRdb copy is restricted to in-frame clones and leaves out a portion. Among over 250,000 clones listed, approximately 79% were seen once. This sample is drawn from a study of cytotoxic CD8 clonotypes in ibrutinib-treated CLL. General study results and limits: Rare overall, public clonotypes shrank or held steady under therapy.

Library input was around 2.1 micrograms of DNA from cryopreserved PBMCs. Per germline, CDR1 SGHRS and CDR2 YFSETQ. V lost 0 bases and J lost 3, with 10 bases in between. The CDR3 has 14 amino acids. The sample was PBMCs, taken at disease progression, from a patient treated with ibrutinib. This sequence was found in a human donor with chronic lymphocytic leukemia. The chain is built from TRBV5-1 and TRBJ2-7, with a weak D call TRBD1 (6 bases). The CDR3 is CASSLVQGYYEQYF. DNA for the CDR3: TGCGCCAGCAGCTTGGTGCAGGGGTACTACGAGCAGTACTTC.